A selection of T cell receptor beta chains follows, all from one sample in a study of identical twins. Using its own MiXCR run on the 5' RACE reads, TCRdb lists one record per CDR3 protein. The sample includes some 590,000 distinct CDR3 sequences, roughly 9.9% of them seen just once. This sample was also put to use in a study of yellow fever vaccine responses in identical twins.

The material sequenced was PBMCs. These receptors were obtained from a young woman in good health. CDR3s include the opening cysteine and the closing phenylalanine or tryptophan.

J gene,V gene,CDR3 protein
TRBJ2-2,TRBV12-3/TRBV12-4,CASSLELENTGELFF
TRBJ2-7,TRBV20-1,CSASARGVAYEQYF
TRBJ2-7,TRBV29-1,CSVRTVSYEQYF
TRBJ2-3,TRBV4-1,CASSHYGLAGGDTDTQYF
TRBJ2-7,TRBV5-1,CASSLLGIDSYEQYF
TRBJ2-6,TRBV12-3/TRBV12-4,CASKPGANVLTF
TRBJ2-5,TRBV7-8,CASRGTSGVGETQYF
TRBJ1-4,TRBV12-3/TRBV12-4,CASSHQQGTNEKLFF
TRBJ2-7,TRBV6-5,CASSYSIRPQSPTYEQYF
TRBJ1-5,TRBV6-2/TRBV6-3,CASSYDSGQGIDQPQHF
TRBJ1-4,TRBV7-2,CASSLGRQPNEKLFF
TRBJ2-2,TRBV29-1,CSVLAGGPGTGELFF
TRBJ2-2,TRBV20-1,CSARRGWTNTGELFF
TRBJ2-1,TRBV7-2,CASSLALAGGTDNEQFF
TRBJ2-7,TRBV20-1,CSASFNWTSYEQYF
TRBJ1-1,TRBV7-6,CASSLAPGDPEAFF
TRBJ2-7,TRBV5-1,CASSAGLAGASYEQYF
TRBJ1-1,TRBV6-6,CASTGFKNTEAFF
TRBJ1-6,TRBV6-1,CASLRDKHSPLHF
TRBJ1-1,TRBV6-2/TRBV6-3,CASRTTQWDTEAFF
TRBJ2-3,TRBV7-2,CASSLAGVDTQYF
TRBJ2-7,TRBV11-2,CASSSRSGRRRGGDEQYF
TRBJ2-7,TRBV7-2,CASSFAAIYEQYF
TRBJ2-1,TRBV7-9,CASSLWGAWWRNEQFF
TRBJ2-3,TRBV7-8,CASSLPRGQIITDTQYF
TRBJ1-3,TRBV20-1,CSAYDRGGNTIYF
TRBJ2-1,TRBV20-1,CSADYSGINNEQFF
TRBJ2-1,TRBV28,CASTFGTRSSYNEQFF
TRBJ2-3,TRBV18,CASSPQGPSSTDTQYF
TRBJ2-7,TRBV5-6,CASSLSAGGISYEQYF
TRBJ1-5,TRBV3-1,CASSRGTGGQPQHF
TRBJ1-1,TRBV20-1,CSARVQGKAAF
TRBJ2-5,TRBV15,CATSRDFVVGETQYF
TRBJ2-7,TRBV4-3,CASSQDQDRGSEQYF
TRBJ1-1,TRBV29-1,CSAKERAYTEAFF
TRBJ2-1,TRBV4-3,CASSQYAAGRQFF
TRBJ2-2,TRBV6-2/TRBV6-3,CASSKFKRGGTNTGELFF
TRBJ2-5,TRBV7-6,CASSKLGTGREETQYF
TRBJ2-2,TRBV3-1,CASSQRRAGGTGELFF
TRBJ2-5,TRBV12-3/TRBV12-4,CASSDFDQETQYF
TRBJ2-3,TRBV6-1,CASSEKTGARDTQYF
TRBJ2-3,TRBV10-3,CAISESLATGTDTQYF
TRBJ2-1,TRBV6-2/TRBV6-3,CASTILPGLASDEQFF
TRBJ1-5,TRBV20-1,CSARGQESNQPQHF
TRBJ2-7,TRBV7-8,CASSLSIGYEQYF
TRBJ1-6,TRBV6-4,CASSDRGGDNSPLHF
TRBJ1-1,TRBV3-1,CASSLKGRMNTEAFF
TRBJ2-1,TRBV13,CASSFTAAGQGMNEQFF
TRBJ1-1,TRBV3-1,CASSPPNRETEAFF
TRBJ2-5,TRBV29-1,CSVGTAQETQYF
TRBJ2-7,TRBV2,CASSQSDGPYEQYF
TRBJ1-5,TRBV12-3/TRBV12-4,CASSLGTQPQHF
TRBJ2-2,TRBV7-8,CASSGPGTPVPGELFF
TRBJ1-2,TRBV6-6,CASSYRRVEGAHYGYTF
TRBJ2-1,TRBV7-2,CASSLASSGGGWNEQFF
TRBJ1-1,TRBV4-3,CASSQDWRGTEAFF
TRBJ2-5,TRBV7-9,CASSLDSQTQYF